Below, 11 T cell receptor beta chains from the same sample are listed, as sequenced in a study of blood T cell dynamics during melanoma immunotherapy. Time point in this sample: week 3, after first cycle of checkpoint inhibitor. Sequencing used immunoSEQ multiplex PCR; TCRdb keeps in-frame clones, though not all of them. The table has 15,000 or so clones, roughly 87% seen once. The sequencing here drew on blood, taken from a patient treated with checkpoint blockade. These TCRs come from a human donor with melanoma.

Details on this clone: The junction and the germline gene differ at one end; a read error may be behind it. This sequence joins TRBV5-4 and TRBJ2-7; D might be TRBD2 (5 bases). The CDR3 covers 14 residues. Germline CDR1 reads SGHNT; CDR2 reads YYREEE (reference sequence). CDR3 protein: CASRLELAAYEQYF. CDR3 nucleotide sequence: TGTGCCAGCAGATTGGAGCTAGCTGCCTACGAGCAGTACTTC.

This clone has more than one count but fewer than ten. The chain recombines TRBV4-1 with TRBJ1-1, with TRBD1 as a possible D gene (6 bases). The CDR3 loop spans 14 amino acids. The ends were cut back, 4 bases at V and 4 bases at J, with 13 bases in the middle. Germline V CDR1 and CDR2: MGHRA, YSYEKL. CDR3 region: CASSLGTTGTEAFF. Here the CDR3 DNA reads TGCGCCAGCAGCCTTGGTACGACAGGCACTGAAGCTTTCTTT.

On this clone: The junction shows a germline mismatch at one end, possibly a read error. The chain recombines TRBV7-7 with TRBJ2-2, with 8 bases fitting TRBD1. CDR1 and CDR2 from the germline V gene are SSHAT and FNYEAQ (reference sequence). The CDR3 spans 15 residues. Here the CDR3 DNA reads TGTGCTAGCAGCCCGGACAGGGAAGGAACCGGGGAGCTGTTTTTT. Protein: CASSPDREGTGELFF.

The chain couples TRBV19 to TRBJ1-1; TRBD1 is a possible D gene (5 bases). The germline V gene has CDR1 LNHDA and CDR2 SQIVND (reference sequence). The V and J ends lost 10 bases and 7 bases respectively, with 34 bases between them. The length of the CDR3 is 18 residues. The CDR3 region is CATKTTHRGNRRRDEAFF. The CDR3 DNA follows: TGTGCCACCAAAACCACCCACCGGGGCAATAGGCGCCGGGATGAAGCTTTCTTT.

The CDR3 DNA is TGTGCCAGCAGCTTAGCGCGTGCGAGCACAGATACGCAGTATTTT. Translation gives CASSLARASTDTQYF. The chain has TRBV7-9 and TRBJ2-3; no reliable D call. With 0 bases removed from V and 0 bases from J, the gap between germline ends came to 7 bases. CDR3 length equals 15 residues. CDR1 is SEHNR and CDR2 is FQNEAQ in the germline V gene (reference sequence).

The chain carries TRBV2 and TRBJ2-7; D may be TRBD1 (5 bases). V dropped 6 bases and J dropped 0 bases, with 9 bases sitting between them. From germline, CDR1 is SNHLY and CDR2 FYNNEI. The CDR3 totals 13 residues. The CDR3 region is CASRVDSSYEQYF. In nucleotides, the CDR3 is TGTGCCAGCAGGGTTGACAGCTCCTACGAGCAGTACTTC.

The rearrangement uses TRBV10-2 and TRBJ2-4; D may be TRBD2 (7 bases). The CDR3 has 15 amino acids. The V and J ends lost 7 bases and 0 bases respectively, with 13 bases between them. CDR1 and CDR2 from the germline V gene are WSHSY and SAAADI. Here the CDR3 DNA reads TGCGCCAGCACGAGGGGGGGCCAAGCCAAAAACATTCAGTACTTC. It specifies CASTRGGQAKNIQYF.

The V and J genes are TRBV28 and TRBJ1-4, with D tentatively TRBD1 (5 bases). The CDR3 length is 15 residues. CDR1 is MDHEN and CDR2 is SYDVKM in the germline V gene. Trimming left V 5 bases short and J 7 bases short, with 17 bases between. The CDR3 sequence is CASSMTEDQAEKLFF. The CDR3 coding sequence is TGTGCCAGCAGTATGACAGAGGACCAGGCTGAAAAACTGTTTTTT.

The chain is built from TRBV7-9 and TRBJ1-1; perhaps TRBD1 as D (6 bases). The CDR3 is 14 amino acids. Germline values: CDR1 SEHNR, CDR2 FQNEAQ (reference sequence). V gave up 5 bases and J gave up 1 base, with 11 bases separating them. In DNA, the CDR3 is TGTGCCAGCAGCGGGGACACCACGAACACTGAAGCTTTCTTT. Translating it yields CASSGDTTNTEAFF. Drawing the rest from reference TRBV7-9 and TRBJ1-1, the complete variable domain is DTGVSQNPRHKITKRGQNVTFRCDPISEHNRLYWYRQTLGQGPEFLTYFQNEAQLEKSRLLSDRFSAERPKGSFSTLEIQRTEQGDSAMYLCASSGDTTNTEAFFGQGTRLTVV.

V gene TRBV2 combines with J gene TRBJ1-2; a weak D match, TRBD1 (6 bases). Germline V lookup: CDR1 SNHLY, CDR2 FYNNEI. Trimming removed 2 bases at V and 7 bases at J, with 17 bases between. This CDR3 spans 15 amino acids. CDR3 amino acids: CASSERWQGPVGYTF. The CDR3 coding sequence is TGTGCCAGCAGTGAAAGGTGGCAGGGGCCGGTTGGCTACACCTTC.

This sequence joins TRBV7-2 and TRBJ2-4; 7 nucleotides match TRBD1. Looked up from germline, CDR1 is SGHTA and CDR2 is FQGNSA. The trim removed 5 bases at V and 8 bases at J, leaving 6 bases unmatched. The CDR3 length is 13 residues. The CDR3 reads CASSAKQGYIQYF. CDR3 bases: TGTGCCAGCAGCGCAAAACAGGGGTACATTCAGTACTTC.